The entry below gives a single T cell receptor (beta chain) sequence along with its context. These data are taken from a study of control samples from healthy donors and cancer patients. The data were produced by immunoSEQ multiplex PCR, yet TCRdb's version contains in-frame clones alone and is incomplete. This table has approximately 100,000 clones, 90% appearing once. This clonotype was sampled from a human donor in good health. The donor label of this sample is uncertain. Material: blood.

Here the CDR3 reads CASSLGGGGSPLHF. The CDR3 DNA reads TGTGCCAGCAGCTTAGGTGGGGGTGGCTCACCCCTCCACTTT. This chain links TRBV7-3 with TRBJ1-6, with D possibly matching TRBD1 (5 bases). This CDR3 has 14 amino acids. CDR1 and CDR2 from the germline V gene are SGHTA and FQGTGA. Trimming left V 2 bases short and J 10 bases short, with 12 bases between.